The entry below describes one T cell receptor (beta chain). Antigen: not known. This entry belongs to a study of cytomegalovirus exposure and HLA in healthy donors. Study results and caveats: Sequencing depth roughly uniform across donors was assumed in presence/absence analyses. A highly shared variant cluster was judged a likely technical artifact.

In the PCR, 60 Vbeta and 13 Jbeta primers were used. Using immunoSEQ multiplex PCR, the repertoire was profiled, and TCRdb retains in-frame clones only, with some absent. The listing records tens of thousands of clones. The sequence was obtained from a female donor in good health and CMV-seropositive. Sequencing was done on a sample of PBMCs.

The CDR3 is CASSSRQGLQGYTF. CDR3 in DNA: TGTGCCAGCAGCTCCAGACAGGGCCTTCAGGGCTACACCTTC. The V call is TRBV7-2, the J call TRBJ1-2, with 7 bases aligning to TRBD1. This CDR3 region has 14 residues. Trimming removed 4 bases from V and 8 bases from J; junction bases left unmatched: 10. Germline V gene lookup returns CDR1 SGHTA and CDR2 FQGNSA.